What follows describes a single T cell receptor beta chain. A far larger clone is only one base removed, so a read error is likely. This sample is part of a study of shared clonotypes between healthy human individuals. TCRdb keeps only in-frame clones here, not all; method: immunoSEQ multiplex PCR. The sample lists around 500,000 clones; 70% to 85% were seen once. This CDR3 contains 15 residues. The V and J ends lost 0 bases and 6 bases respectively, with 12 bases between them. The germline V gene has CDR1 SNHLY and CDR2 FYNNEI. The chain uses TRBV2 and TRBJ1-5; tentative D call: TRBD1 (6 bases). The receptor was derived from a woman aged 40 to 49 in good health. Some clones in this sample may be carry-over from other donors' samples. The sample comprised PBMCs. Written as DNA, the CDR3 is TGTGCCAGCAGTGAAGCGCGGGGGGCGTGTCAGCCCCAGCATTTT. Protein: CASSEARGACQPQHF.